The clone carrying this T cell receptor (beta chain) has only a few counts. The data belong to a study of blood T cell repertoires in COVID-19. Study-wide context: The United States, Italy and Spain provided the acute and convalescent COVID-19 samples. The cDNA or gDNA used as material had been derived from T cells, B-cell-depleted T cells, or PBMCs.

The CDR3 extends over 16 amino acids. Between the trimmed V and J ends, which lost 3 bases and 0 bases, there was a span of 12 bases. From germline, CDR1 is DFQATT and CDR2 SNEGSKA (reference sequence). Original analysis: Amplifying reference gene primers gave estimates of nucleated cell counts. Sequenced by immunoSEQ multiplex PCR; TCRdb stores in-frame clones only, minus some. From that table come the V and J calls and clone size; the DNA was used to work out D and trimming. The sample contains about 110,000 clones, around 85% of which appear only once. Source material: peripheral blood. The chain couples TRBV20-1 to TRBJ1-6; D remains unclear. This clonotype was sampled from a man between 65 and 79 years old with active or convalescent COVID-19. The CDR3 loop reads CSASGLVSSYNSPLHF. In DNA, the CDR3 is TGCAGTGCTAGTGGTCTGGTTAGCTCCTATAATTCACCCCTCCACTTT.